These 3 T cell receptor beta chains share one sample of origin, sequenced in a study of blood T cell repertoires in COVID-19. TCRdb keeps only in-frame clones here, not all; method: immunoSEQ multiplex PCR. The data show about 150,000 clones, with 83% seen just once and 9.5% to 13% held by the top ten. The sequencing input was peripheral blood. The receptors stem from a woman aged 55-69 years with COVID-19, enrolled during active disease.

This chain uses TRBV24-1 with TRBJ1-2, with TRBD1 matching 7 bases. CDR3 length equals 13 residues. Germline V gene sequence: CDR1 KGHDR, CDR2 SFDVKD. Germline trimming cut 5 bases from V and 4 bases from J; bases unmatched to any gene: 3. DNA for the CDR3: TGTGCCACCAGTGCGACAGGGTTCTATGGCTACACCTTC. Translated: CATSATGFYGYTF.

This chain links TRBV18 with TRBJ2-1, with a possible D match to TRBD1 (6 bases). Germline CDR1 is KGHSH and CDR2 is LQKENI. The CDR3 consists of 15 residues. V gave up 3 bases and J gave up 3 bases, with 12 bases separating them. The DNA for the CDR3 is TGTGCCAGCTCACCTACCAGGACAGACTACAATGAGCAGTTCTTC. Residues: CASSPTRTDYNEQFF.

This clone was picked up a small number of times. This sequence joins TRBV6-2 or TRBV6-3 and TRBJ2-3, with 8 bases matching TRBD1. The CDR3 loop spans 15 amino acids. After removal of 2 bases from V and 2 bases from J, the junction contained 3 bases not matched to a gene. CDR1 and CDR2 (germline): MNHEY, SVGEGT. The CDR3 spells CASSYGTGSTDTQYF. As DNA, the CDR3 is TGTGCCAGCAGTTACGGGACAGGATCCACAGATACGCAGTATTTT.